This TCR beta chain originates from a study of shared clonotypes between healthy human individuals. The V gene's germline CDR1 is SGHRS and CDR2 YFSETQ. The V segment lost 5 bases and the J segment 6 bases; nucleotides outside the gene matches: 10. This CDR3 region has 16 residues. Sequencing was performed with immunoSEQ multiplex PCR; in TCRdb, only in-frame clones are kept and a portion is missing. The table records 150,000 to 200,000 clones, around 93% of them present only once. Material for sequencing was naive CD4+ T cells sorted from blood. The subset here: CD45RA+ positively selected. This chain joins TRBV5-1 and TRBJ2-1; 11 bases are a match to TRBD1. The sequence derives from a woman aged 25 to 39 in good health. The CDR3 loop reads CASRSRTGTGGNEQFF. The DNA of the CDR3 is TGCGCCAGCAGATCTAGGACCGGGACAGGGGGCAATGAGCAGTTCTTC.